These 9 T cell receptor beta chains were sequenced from one sample in a study of blood T cell repertoires in COVID-19. Method: immunoSEQ multiplex PCR; TCRdb's copy keeps in-frame clones and lacks some. Of 120,000 to 150,000 clones in the sample, around 84% were seen once. Specimen: peripheral blood. All receptors derive from an older woman with acute or convalescent COVID-19.

DNA of the CDR3: TGTGCCAGCACCGTAGACAGGGTGCAGAACACTGAAGCTTTCTTT. Residues: CASTVDRVQNTEAFF. The J gene is TRBJ1-1, the V gene TRBV28; 7 bases are shared with TRBD1. Germline values: CDR1 MDHEN, CDR2 SYDVKM. This CDR3 comprises 15 residues. Losses at the gene ends were 7 bases for V and 1 base for J; bases not matched to a gene: 9.

The chain links TRBV5-5 to TRBJ1-1; D not resolved. The CDR3 has 13 amino acids. Germline CDR1 and CDR2: SGHKS and YYEKEE (reference sequence). The V gene lost 4 bases and the J gene lost 3 bases, with 10 bases spanning the gap. In nucleotides, the CDR3 is TGTGCCAGCAGCATTACGAGCGACACTGAAGCTTTCTTT. It is translated as CASSITSDTEAFF.

This clone was observed a single time. The rearrangement joins TRBV6-1 to TRBJ1-6; 10 bases fit TRBD1. Germline V CDR1 and CDR2: MNHNS, SASEGT. The V gene end was trimmed by 3 bases and the J gene end by 6 bases; junction bases not matched to a gene: 5. The CDR3 runs to 16 residues. Here the CDR3 reads CASSDRRTGGNSPLHF. DNA of the CDR3: TGTGCCAGCAGTGACCGACGGACAGGGGGTAATTCACCCCTCCACTTT.

In regard to this clone: At one of its ends the junction is not consistent with the germline gene, which may arise from a read error. This chain connects TRBV5-4 to TRBJ1-2; 7 bases are shared with TRBD1. Germline lookup yields CDR1 SGHNT and CDR2 YYREEE (reference sequence). The length of the CDR3 is 18 residues. CDR3 in amino acids: CASRLVRGNRGDDYGYTF. For the CDR3, the DNA is TGTGCCAGCAGATTGGTTAGGGGAAACAGGGGTGACGACTATGGCTACACCTTC.

This clone was recorded once. The J gene is TRBJ2-4, the V gene TRBV3-1 (or the pseudogene TRBV3-2); TRBD2 matches 9 bases. Losses at the gene ends were 0 bases for V and 0 bases for J; bases not matched to a gene: 0. Per the germline V gene, CDR1 is LGHDT and CDR2 is YNNKEL (reference sequence). CDR3 length: 16 amino acids. DNA for the CDR3: TGTGCCAGCAGCCAAGATAGCGGGGGAGCCAAAAACATTCAGTACTTC. Its translation: CASSQDSGGAKNIQYF.

The table lists this clone with a few counts. The J gene is TRBJ2-7, the V gene TRBV7-9; D unclear. CDR3 length: 15 residues. Germline CDR1 SEHNR, CDR2 FQNEAQ (reference sequence). Trimming stripped 6 bases from V and 2 bases from J, with 17 bases between. Here the CDR3 reads CASSSLTGSAYEQYF. The CDR3 bases are TGTGCCAGCAGTTCTCTCACCGGTTCCGCCTACGAGCAGTACTTC.

The chain couples TRBV5-1 to TRBJ1-6, with TRBD1 identical over 10 bases. Germline values: CDR1 SGHRS, CDR2 YFSETQ. Unmatched junction bases numbered 3, after V lost 4 bases and J lost 8 bases. The CDR3 is made up of 14 amino acids. The CDR3 region has the DNA TGCGCCAGCAGCCCCGGGACAGGGGATTCACCCCTCCACTTT. As protein: CASSPGTGDSPLHF.

V and J are TRBV9 and TRBJ2-1; TRBD2 agrees at 10 bases. Germline CDR1 reads SGDLS; CDR2 reads YYNGEE. V shed 4 bases and J 7 bases; nucleotides not matched to a gene: 8. The CDR3 totals 15 residues. The CDR3 sequence is CASSRAGGPRNEQFF. As DNA, the CDR3 is TGTGCCAGCAGCCGAGCGGGGGGGCCGAGGAATGAGCAGTTCTTC.

The chain links TRBV11-2 to TRBJ1-1, with 8 bases that match TRBD1. Germline values: CDR1 SGHAT, CDR2 FQNNGV. The CDR3 is made up of 13 amino acids. J lost 10 bases, V lost 1 base, and 5 bases had no gene match. CDR3 sequence reads: CASSLGGQVRAFF. The CDR3 DNA reads TGTGCCAGCAGCTTAGGGGGACAGGTGCGAGCTTTCTTT.